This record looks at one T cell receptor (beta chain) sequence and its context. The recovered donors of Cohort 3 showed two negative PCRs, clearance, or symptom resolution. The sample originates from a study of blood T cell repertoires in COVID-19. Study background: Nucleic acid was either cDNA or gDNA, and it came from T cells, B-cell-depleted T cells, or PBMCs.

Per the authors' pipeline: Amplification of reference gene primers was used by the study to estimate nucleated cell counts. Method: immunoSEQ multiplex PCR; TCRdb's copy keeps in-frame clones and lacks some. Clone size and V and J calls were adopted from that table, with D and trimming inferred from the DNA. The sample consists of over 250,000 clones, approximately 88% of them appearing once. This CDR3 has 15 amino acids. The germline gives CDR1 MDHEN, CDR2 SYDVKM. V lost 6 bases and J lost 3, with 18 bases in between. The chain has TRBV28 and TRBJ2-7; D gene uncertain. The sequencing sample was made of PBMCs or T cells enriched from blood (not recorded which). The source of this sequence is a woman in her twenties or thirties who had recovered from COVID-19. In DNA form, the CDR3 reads TGTGCCAGCAGCCCGTCAGGCCTTACTTACTACGAGCAGTACTTC. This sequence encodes CASSPSGLTYYEQYF.